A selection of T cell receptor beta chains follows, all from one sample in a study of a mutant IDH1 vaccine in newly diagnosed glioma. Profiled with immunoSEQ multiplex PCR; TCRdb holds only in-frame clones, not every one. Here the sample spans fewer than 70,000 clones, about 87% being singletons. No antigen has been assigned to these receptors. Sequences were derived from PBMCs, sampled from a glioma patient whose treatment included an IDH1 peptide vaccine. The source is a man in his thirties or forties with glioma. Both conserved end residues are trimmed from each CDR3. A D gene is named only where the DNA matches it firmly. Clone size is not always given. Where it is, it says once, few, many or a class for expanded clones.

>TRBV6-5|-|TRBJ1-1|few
ASSLSQVFNTEAF
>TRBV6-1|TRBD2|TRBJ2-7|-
ASRKIIAGDYEQY
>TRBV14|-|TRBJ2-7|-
ASSRLLHSQGYEQY
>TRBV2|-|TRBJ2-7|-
ASRLEPSTYEQY
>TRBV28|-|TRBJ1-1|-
ASSWQGLNTEAF
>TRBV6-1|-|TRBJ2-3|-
ASSEGTPGGRTQY
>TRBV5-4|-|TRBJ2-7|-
ASSLGPPYEQY
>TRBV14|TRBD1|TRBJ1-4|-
ASSPTGIGLSEKLF
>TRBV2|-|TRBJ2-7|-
ASSEVIGYEQY
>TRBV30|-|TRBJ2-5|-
AWSAGRTY
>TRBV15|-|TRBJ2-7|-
ATSPVVGSYEQY
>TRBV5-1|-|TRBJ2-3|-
ASSLPGLSSTDTQY
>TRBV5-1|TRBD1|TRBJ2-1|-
ASSQDRGVANEQF
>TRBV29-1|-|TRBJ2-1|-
SVEEQLDEQF
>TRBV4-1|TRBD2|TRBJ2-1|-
ASSQIASGQYNEQF
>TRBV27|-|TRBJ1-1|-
ASSPRAGVLTEAF
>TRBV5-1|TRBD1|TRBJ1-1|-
ASSLLQGRNTEAF
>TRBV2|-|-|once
ASSGSYEQY
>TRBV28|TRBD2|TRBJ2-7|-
ASRALGLAETGEQY
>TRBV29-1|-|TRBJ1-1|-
SVEVVGVGTEAF
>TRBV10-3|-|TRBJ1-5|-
AISEGGIGQPQH
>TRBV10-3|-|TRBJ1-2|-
AISDFTKGGALSRYT